The clone carrying this T cell receptor (beta chain) was recorded only once. The antigen remains undetermined. CDR1 is MNHEY, CDR2 SVGAGI, per germline. The ends lost 6 bases at V and 0 bases at J; junction bases unmatched: 4. The CDR3 is 15 residues long. This entry comes from a study of graft-versus-host responses after intestinal transplantation. Study overall: Transplants given to recipients were multivisceral, liver-intestinal, or isolated intestinal. Uniformly, recipients were administered anti-thymocyte globulin induction with subsequent tacrolimus and steroids for around 3 years. Overall study results and limits: The authors found GvH clones in recipient marrow, some appearing first in ileum or blood.

Using immunoSEQ multiplex PCR, the repertoire was profiled, and TCRdb retains in-frame clones only, with some absent. Of about 57,000 clones in the sample, about 87% are singletons; the top ten hold 1.5% to 2%. This receptor was obtained from a human patient who received an intestinal transplant, so some T cells may come from the graft donor. Specimen: PBMCs, collected 26 days after transplant. J is TRBJ2-2 and V is TRBV6-5; 7 bases line up with TRBD1. This CDR3 reads CASRPGTANTGELFF. The DNA for the CDR3 is TGTGCCAGCAGGCCCGGGACAGCGAACACCGGGGAGCTGTTTTTT.